This passage covers 14 T cell receptor beta chains from one sample sequenced in a study of T cells in Graves' hyperthyroidism and ophthalmopathy. Amplified TCR beta CDR3 regions derived from RNA transcripts. A set of HTBI primers served as the primers for a first-round RT-PCR of the TCR CDR3. In TCRdb, the multiplex PCR reads were re-called with MiXCR into one record per CDR3 protein. The repertoire holds more than 450,000 distinct CDR3 sequences, with approximately 15% as singletons. Sequenced material: blood. These TCRs come from a woman aged 40 to 49 with Graves' hyperthyroidism.

This clonotype was recorded at least ten times. CDR3 residues: CASSHLLNTEAFF. The CDR3 DNA sequence: TGTGCCAGCAGCCACCTTTTGAACACTGAAGCTTTCTTT. The V and J genes are TRBV5-5 and TRBJ1-1; D gene uncertain. V lost 4 bases, J lost 0 bases, and 7 bases lay in between. Germline values: CDR1 SGHKS, CDR2 YYEKEE (reference sequence). CDR3 length equals 13 residues. Full variable domain (missing parts from reference TRBV5-5 and TRBJ1-1): DAGVTQSPTHLIKTRGQQVTLRCSPISGHKSVSWYQQVLGQGPQFIFQYYEKEERGRGNFPDRFSARQFPNYSSELNVNALLLGDSALYLCASSHLLNTEAFFGQGTRLTVV.

This clonotype was seen many times. The chain couples TRBV5-5 to TRBJ1-1; no clear D gene. The CDR3 runs to 14 residues. Germline CDR1 and CDR2: SGHKS and YYEKEE (reference sequence). Trimming pared 0 bases from V and 1 base from J, leaving 7 bases between. DNA for the CDR3: TGTGCCAGCAGCTTGGCTCGGAGGAACACTGAAGCTTTCTTT. Encoded protein: CASSLARRNTEAFF.

This clonotype was counted at least ten times. The chain carries TRBV28 and TRBJ2-7; 8 bases match TRBD2. This CDR3 has 16 amino acids. The germline CDR1 and CDR2 sequences are MDHEN and SYDVKM. V shed 6 bases, J shed 6 bases, and the junction held 16 bases outside the gene matches. This CDR3 is CASRLHPGLGGGEQYF. For the CDR3, the DNA is TGTGCCAGCAGACTTCATCCGGGACTAGGCGGCGGCGAGCAGTACTTC.

This clonotype was recorded many times. The chain has TRBV28 and TRBJ1-1; 7 bases are a match to TRBD1. Per germline, CDR1 MDHEN and CDR2 SYDVKM. J lost 10 bases, V lost 5 bases, and 7 bases had no gene match. This CDR3 is 12 amino acids long. CDR3 coding DNA: TGTGCCAGCAGTGACAGGGTGTGGGGAGCTTTCTTT. Its protein product is CASSDRVWGAFF.

In its sample, this clonotype was seen many times. For the CDR3, the DNA is TGTGCCAGCAGGCTCCAGGGGAGCAATCAGCCCCAGCATTTT. It specifies CASRLQGSNQPQHF. The rearrangement links TRBV6-1 to TRBJ1-5; possibly TRBD1 for D (6 bases). This CDR3 is built from 14 residues. From germline, CDR1 is MNHNS and CDR2 SASEGT. V was cut by 6 bases and J by 1 base, with 10 bases left in between.

The chain uses TRBV7-2 and TRBJ2-7; D is perhaps TRBD1 or TRBD2 (5 bases each). This CDR3 spans 13 amino acids. V lost 2 bases, J lost 3 bases, and 8 bases lay in between. The V gene's germline CDR1 is SGHTA and CDR2 FQGNSA. This chain's CDR3 is CASSLWDGYEQYF. CDR3 nucleotides: TGTGCCAGCAGCTTATGGGACGGCTACGAGCAGTACTTC.

There are many counts of this clonotype. This rearrangement joins TRBV20-1 to TRBJ2-3; D tentatively fits TRBD1 or TRBD2 (5 bases each). Deletions cut 5 bases from V and 0 bases from J, with 12 bases between. Germline CDR1 is DFQATT and CDR2 is SNEGSKA (reference sequence). The CDR3 totals 14 residues. CDR3 nucleotide sequence: TGCAGTGCTCCCTCCGGGGCTAGCACAGATACGCAGTATTTT. This encodes CSAPSGASTDTQYF.

This clonotype was observed many times. The chain combines TRBV5-1 with TRBJ1-1, with TRBD1 identical over 7 bases. There are 14 residues in the CDR3. Germline-derived CDR1 and CDR2 are SGHRS and YFSETQ. J lost 1 base, V lost 3 bases, and 3 bases had no gene match. Here the CDR3 DNA reads TGCGCCAGCAGCTCTGGACAGGCGAACACTGAAGCTTTCTTT. It is translated as CASSSGQANTEAFF.

In this sample, this clonotype turned up many times. The rearrangement links TRBV5-1 to TRBJ1-2; D is uncertain. The CDR3 is 13 amino acids. Germline CDR1 and CDR2: SGHRS and YFSETQ. Trimming took off 5 bases at V and 4 bases at J, with 12 bases between the two ends. The CDR3 sequence: CASRQSEGYGYTF. The DNA of the CDR3 is TGCGCCAGCAGGCAGAGCGAAGGCTATGGCTACACCTTC.

This clonotype was detected many times. V is TRBV3-1 and J is TRBJ1-5; perhaps TRBD1 as D (6 bases). The CDR3 is 15 amino acids. Germline CDR1 and CDR2: LGHDT and YNNKEL (reference sequence). V lost 4 bases, J lost 4 bases, and 14 bases lay in between. CDR3 protein: CASSRDRSLNQPQHF. CDR3 DNA sequence: TGTGCCAGCAGCCGTGACAGGAGCCTAAATCAGCCCCAGCATTTT.

This clonotype was counted many times. The genes are TRBV11-2 and TRBJ2-7; maybe TRBD1 (6 bases). CDR1 SGHAT and CDR2 FQNNGV come from the germline V gene. Trimming removed 5 bases from V and 3 bases from J, with 11 bases in between. CDR3 length: 13 amino acids. The CDR3 sequence is CASSQTRGYEQYF. CDR3 sequence (DNA): TGTGCCAGCAGCCAAACCAGGGGCTACGAGCAGTACTTC. The whole variable domain, remainder taken from reference TRBV11-2 and TRBJ2-7, is EAGVAQSPRYKIIEKRQSVAFWCNPISGHATLYWYQQILGQGPKLLIQFQNNGVVDDSQLPKDRFSAERLKGVDSTLKIQPAKLEDSAVYLCASSQTRGYEQYFGPGTRLTVT.

The chain has TRBV10-3 and TRBJ1-6; 10 positions match TRBD1. The V segment lost 2 bases and the J segment 5 bases; nucleotides outside the gene matches: 0. From germline, CDR1 is ENHRY and CDR2 SYGVKD. This CDR3 has 15 amino acids. DNA for the CDR3: TGTGCCATCAGTGAGGGGACAGGGGATAATTCACCCCTCCACTTT. It translates to CAISEGTGDNSPLHF.

This clonotype was seen ten or more times. The genes are TRBV6-2 or TRBV6-3 and TRBJ2-3, with 9 bases that match TRBD1. Germline CDR1 and CDR2: MNHEY and SVGEGT. V shed 0 bases and J 4 bases; nucleotides not matched to a gene: 5. CDR3 length: 16 amino acids. The CDR3 nucleotides read TGTGCCAGCAGTTACTCCGGGACAGGGAAGGCAGATACGCAGTATTTT. It codes for CASSYSGTGKADTQYF.

V usage is TRBV7-9 and J usage is TRBJ2-1, with 9 positions matching TRBD2. The ends lost 2 bases at V and 8 bases at J; junction bases unmatched: 7. Germline V gene sequence: CDR1 SEHNR, CDR2 FQNEAQ (reference sequence). This CDR3 has 15 amino acids. The chain's CDR3 is CASSLWAGGGDEQFF. The CDR3 DNA reads TGTGCCAGCAGCTTATGGGCGGGAGGGGGCGATGAGCAGTTCTTC. Filled out from reference TRBV7-9 and TRBJ2-1, the complete variable domain reads DTGVSQNPRHKITKRGQNVTFRCDPISEHNRLYWYRQTLGQGPEFLTYFQNEAQLEKSRLLSDRFSAERPKGSFSTLEIQRTEQGDSAMYLCASSLWAGGGDEQFFGPGTRLTVL.